The next 3 T cell receptor beta chains were all read from a single sample in a study of vaccination effects on CD4 cells after COVID-19. CD4+ T cells specific for antigen were expanded with viral peptide pools by the ViraFEST assay before sequencing. Once cultured for nine to ten days, the cells underwent separation to obtain CD4+ T cells. This individual tested PCR-positive for SARS-CoV-2 infection between March and December 2020. Using immunoSEQ multiplex PCR, the repertoire was profiled, and TCRdb retains in-frame clones only, with some absent. The sample lists some 19,000 clones, roughly four fifths occurring once. No antigen is known for these receptors. Sequences were derived from CD4+ T cells from PBMCs cultured with a peptide pool, sampled before COVID-19 vaccination. The receptors derive from a human donor who had a prior SARS-CoV-2 infection.

This clone was detected only a few times. CDR3 coding DNA: TGTGCCAGCAGTGAAAGACAGTACACCTACGAGCAGTACTTC. Its translation is CASSERQYTYEQYF. The V call is TRBV6-1, the J call TRBJ2-7; tentative D call: TRBD1 (5 bases). CDR1 is MNHNS and CDR2 is SASEGT in the germline V gene. Trimming pared 2 bases from V and 2 bases from J, leaving 10 bases between. This CDR3 has 14 amino acids.

CDR3 region: CASSSRGADTQYF. The DNA for the CDR3 is TGCGCCAGCAGCTCAAGGGGTGCGGATACGCAGTATTTT. The chain couples TRBV5-1 to TRBJ2-3, with D possibly matching TRBD1 (5 bases). The CDR3 length is 13 residues. Germline values: CDR1 SGHRS, CDR2 YFSETQ. The ends were cut back, 3 bases at V and 6 bases at J, with 11 bases in the middle.

The chain links TRBV28 to TRBJ1-6, with D perhaps matching TRBD1 (5 bases). Germline assignment: CDR1 MDHEN and CDR2 SYDVKM. Trimming left V 10 bases short and J 8 bases short, with 12 bases between. CDR3 length: 12 residues. This CDR3 is CATKDTHSPLHF. The DNA for the CDR3 is TGTGCCACAAAGGACACTCATTCACCCCTCCACTTT.